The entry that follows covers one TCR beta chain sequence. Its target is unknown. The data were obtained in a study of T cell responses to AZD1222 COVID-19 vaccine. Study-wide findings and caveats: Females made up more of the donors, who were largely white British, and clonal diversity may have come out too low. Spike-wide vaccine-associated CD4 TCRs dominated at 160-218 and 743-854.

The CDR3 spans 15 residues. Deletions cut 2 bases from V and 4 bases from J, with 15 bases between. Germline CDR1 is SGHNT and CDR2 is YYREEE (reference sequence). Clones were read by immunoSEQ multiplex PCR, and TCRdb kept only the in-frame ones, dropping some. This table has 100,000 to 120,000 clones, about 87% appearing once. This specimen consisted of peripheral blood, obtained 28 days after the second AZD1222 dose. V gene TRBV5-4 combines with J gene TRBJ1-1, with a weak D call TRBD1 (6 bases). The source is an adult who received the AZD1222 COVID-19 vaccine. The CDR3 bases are TGTGCCAGCAGCTTACAGGGTTTGGGTGGCACTGAAGCTTTCTTT. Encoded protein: CASSLQGLGGTEAFF. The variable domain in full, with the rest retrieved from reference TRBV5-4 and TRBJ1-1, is ETGVTQSPTHLIKTRGQQVTLRCSSQSGHNTVSWYQQALGQGPQFIFQYYREEENGRGNFPPRFSGLQFPNYSSELNVNALELDDSALYLCASSLQGLGGTEAFFGQGTRLTVV.